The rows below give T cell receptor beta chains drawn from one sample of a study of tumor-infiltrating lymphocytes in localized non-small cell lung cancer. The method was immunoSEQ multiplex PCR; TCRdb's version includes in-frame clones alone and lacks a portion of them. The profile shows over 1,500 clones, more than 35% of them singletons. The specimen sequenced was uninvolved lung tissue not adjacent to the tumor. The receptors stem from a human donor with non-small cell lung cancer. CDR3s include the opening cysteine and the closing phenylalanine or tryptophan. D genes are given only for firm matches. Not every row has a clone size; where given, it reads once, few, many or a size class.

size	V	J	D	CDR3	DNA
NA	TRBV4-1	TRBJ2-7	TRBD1	CASSHPGGVSSYEQYF	TGCGCCAGCAGCCACCCAGGGGGCGTAAGCTCCTACGAGCAGTACTTC
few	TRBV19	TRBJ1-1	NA	CASSRGLRTVPEAFF	TGTGCCAGTAGTAGGGGCCTGAGGACAGTACCTGAAGCTTTCTTT
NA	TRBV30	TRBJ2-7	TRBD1	CAWSGQGVWYEQYF	TGTGCCTGGAGTGGCCAGGGGGTTTGGTACGAGCAGTACTTC
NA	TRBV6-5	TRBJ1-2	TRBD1	CASSIQGGYGYTF	TGTGCCAGCAGTATACAGGGGGGCTATGGCTACACCTTC
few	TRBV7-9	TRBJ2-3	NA	CASSLGQSFTDTQYF	TGTGCCAGCAGCTTAGGACAGTCCTTCACAGATACGCAGTATTTT
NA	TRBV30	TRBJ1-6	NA	CAWSARRRDNSPLHF	TGTGCCTGGAGCGCGAGGAGACGGGATAATTCACCCCTCCACTTT
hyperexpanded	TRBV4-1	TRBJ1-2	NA	CASSRRSWTEGDGYTF	TGCGCCAGCAGCCGAAGAAGCTGGACAGAGGGAGATGGCTACACCTTC
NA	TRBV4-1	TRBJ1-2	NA	CASSQALGSYGYTF	TGCGCCAGCAGCCAAGCCCTGGGGTCCTATGGCTACACCTTC
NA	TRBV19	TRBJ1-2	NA	CASSIGLSTQFYGYTF	TGTGCCAGTAGTATCGGTTTATCGACCCAATTCTATGGCTACACCTTC
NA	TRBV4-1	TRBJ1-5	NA	CASSYSGTSSNQPQHF	TGCGCCAGCAGTTATTCCGGGACAAGTAGCAATCAGCCCCAGCATTTT
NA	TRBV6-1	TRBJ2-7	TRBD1	CASSEQDRGPYEQYF	TGTGCCAGCAGTGAGCAGGACAGGGGGCCCTACGAGCAGTACTTC
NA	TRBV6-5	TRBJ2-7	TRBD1	CASSYPGQGTYEQYF	TGTGCCAGCAGTTATCCGGGACAGGGGACCTACGAGCAGTACTTC
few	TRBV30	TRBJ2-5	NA	CAWSVMEGETQYF	TGTGCCTGGAGTGTAATGGAGGGAGAGACCCAGTACTTC
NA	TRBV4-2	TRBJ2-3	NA	CASSQAGVTDTQYF	TGTGCCAGCAGCCAAGCGGGGGTCACAGATACGCAGTATTTT
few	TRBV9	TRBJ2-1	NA	CASSVAGAINEQFF	TGTGCCAGCAGCGTAGCAGGGGCCATCAATGAGCAGTTCTTC
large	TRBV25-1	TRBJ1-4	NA	CASSELGETNEKLFF	TGTGCCAGCAGTGAACTCGGGGAAACTAATGAAAAACTGTTTTTT
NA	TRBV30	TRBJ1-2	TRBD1	CAWSVARGTVPSPRGGYTF	TGTGCCTGGAGTGTAGCCCGAGGGACAGTGCCATCACCCAGGGGTGGCTACACCTTC
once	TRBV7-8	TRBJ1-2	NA	CASSLGQGDGYTF	TGTGCCAGCAGCTTAGGTCAGGGTGATGGCTACACCTTC
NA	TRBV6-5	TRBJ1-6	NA	CASSYPQRNSPLHF	TGTGCCAGCAGTTACCCACAGCGTAATTCACCCCTCCACTTT
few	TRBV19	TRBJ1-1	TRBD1	CASSPGQGWTEAFF	TGTGCCAGTAGCCCTGGACAGGGTTGGACTGAAGCTTTCTTT
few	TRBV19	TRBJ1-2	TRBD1	CASSSSDRPGGYTF	TGTGCCAGTAGTAGTTCGGACAGGCCGGGCGGCTACACCTTC
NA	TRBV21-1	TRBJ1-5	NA	CASSKGQNQPQHF	TGTGCCAGCAGCAAGGGACAAAATCAGCCCCAGCATTTT
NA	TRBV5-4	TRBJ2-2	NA	CASSAGQDTGELFF	TGTGCCAGCAGCGCCGGACAAGACACCGGGGAGCTGTTTTTT
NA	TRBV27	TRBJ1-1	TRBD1	CASRFRTGSTEAFF	TGTGCCAGCAGATTTCGGACAGGGAGCACTGAAGCTTTCTTT
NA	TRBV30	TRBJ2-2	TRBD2	CASRGGQVTGELFF	TGTGCCTCCCGGGGGGGGCAGGTCACCGGGGAGCTGTTTTTT
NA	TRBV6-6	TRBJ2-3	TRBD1	CASRQNGQGTDTQYF	TGTGCCAGCAGGCAGAACGGACAGGGAACAGATACGCAGTATTTT
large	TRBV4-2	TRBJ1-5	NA	CASSQNGRGDQPQHF	TGTGCCAGCAGCCAGAATGGACGGGGAGATCAGCCCCAGCATTTT
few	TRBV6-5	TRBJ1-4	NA	CASARGLGEKLFF	TGTGCCAGCGCCCGGGGGTTAGGTGAAAAACTGTTTTTT
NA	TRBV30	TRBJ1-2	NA	CAWRAVSRGSYGYTF	TGTGCCTGGAGGGCAGTGTCCAGGGGCTCCTATGGCTACACCTTC
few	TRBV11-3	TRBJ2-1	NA	CATGLTNEQFF	TGTGCCACCGGACTCACTAATGAGCAGTTCTTC
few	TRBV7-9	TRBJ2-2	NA	CASSVTGRNTGELFF	TGTGCCAGCAGCGTGACAGGAAGGAACACCGGGGAGCTGTTTTTT
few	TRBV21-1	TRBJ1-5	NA	CASSVESVSNQPQHF	TGTGCCAGCTCCGTCGAGAGCGTCAGCAATCAGCCCCAGCATTTT
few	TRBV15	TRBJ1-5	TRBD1	CATSTSRGQGQPQHF	TGTGCCACCAGCACGAGCAGGGGGCAGGGTCAGCCCCAGCATTTT
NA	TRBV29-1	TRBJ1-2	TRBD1	CSVGTATNYGYTF	TGCAGCGTCGGGACAGCTACTAACTATGGCTACACCTTC
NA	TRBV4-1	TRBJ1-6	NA	CASSQEPSSYNSPLHF	TGCGCCAGCAGCCAAGAGCCCAGCTCCTATAATTCACCCCTCCACTTT
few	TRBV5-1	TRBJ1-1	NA	CASSFWDYNTEAFF	TGCGCCAGCAGCTTTTGGGATTACAACACTGAAGCTTTCTTT
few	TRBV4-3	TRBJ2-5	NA	CASSHIRGGALETQYF	TGCGCCAGCAGCCATATCAGGGGGGGGGCTTTAGAGACCCAGTACTTC
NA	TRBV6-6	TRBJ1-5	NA	CASSRQGNGNQPQHF	TGTGCCAGCAGTCGCCAGGGGAACGGCAATCAGCCCCAGCATTTT
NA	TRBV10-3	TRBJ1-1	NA	CAISGQGFATEAFF	TGTGCCATCAGTGGGCAGGGTTTTGCCACTGAAGCTTTCTTT
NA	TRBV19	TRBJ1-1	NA	CASRVGEVYTEAFF	TGTGCCAGCCGAGTCGGGGAAGTGTACACTGAAGCTTTCTTT
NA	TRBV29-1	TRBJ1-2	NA	CSVEVFGGSTGNTF	TGCAGCGTTGAAGTGTTTGGGGGCTCCACCGGTAACACCTTC
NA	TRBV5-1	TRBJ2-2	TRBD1	CASSLGLPGQKTGELFF	TGCGCCAGCAGCTTGGGGCTCCCGGGACAGAAGACCGGGGAGCTGTTTTTT
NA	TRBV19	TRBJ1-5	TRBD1	CASNWDSLNQPQHF	TGTGCCAGTAATTGGGACAGTCTCAATCAGCCCCAGCATTTT
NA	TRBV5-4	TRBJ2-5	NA	CASSEEGETQYF	TGTGCCAGCAGCGAAGAAGGGGAGACCCAGTACTTC
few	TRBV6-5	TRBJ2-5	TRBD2	CAGSPLAGQETQYF	TGTGCCGGATCTCCACTAGCGGGCCAAGAGACCCAGTACTTC
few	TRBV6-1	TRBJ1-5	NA	CASSEQTGGNQPQHF	TGTGCCAGCAGTGAACAGACAGGAGGCAATCAGCCCCAGCATTTT
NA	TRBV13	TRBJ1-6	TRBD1	CASSLGDRDNSPLHF	TGTGCCAGCAGCTTAGGCGACAGGGATAATTCACCCCTCCACTTT
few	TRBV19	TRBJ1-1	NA	CASSMEGSRTEAFF	TGTGCCAGTAGTATGGAAGGGAGTAGAACTGAAGCTTTCTTT
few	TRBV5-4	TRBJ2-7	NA	CASSLKGKEQYF	TGTGCCAGCAGCTTGAAAGGAAAAGAGCAGTACTTC
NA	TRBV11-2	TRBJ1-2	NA	CASSPRAAGAHYGYTF	TGTGCCAGCAGCCCACGGGCAGCGGGGGCCCACTATGGCTACACCTTC
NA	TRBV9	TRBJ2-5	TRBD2	CASSVVGGGAETQYF	TGTGCCAGCAGCGTAGTAGGCGGGGGGGCGGAGACCCAGTACTTC
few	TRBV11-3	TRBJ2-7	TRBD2	CASSLVLAGTPHEQYF	TGTGCCAGCAGCTTAGTATTAGCGGGAACCCCTCACGAGCAGTACTTC
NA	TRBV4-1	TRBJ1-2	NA	CASSQDFGGWKDGYTF	TGCGCCAGCAGCCAAGATTTTGGGGGATGGAAGGATGGCTACACCTTC